This T cell receptor (beta chain) was found in a study of identical twins. Study-level results: Researchers reported weaker excess twin sharing in beta out-of-frame sequences. Analyses of zero insertions could, in part, be confounded by invariant MAIT and iNKT cells.

Comments on this clonotype: The antigen remains undetermined.

cDNA carried unique molecular identifiers, and a universal primer site was added by template switching. MiXCR, run by TCRdb on the 5' RACE reads, gives a single entry per CDR3 protein. The sample lists 570,000 or so distinct CDR3 sequences, 9.6% occurring once. These data were also reused for a study on yellow fever vaccine responses in identical twins. From that report: Twins reportedly showed a vaccine T cell response that seemed partly convergent and partly personalized.

The sample consisted of PBMCs. The receptor was isolated from a woman aged 18-30 years in good health.

The CDR3, as DNA: TGTGCCATCAGTGAGTCGGGCGCTTCCTACGAGCAGTACTTC. Its protein is CAISESGASYEQYF. The V and J genes are TRBV10-3 and TRBJ2-7; D is ambiguous. V lost 0 bases, J lost 1 base, and 7 bases lay in between. This CDR3 contains 14 residues. The germline V gene encodes CDR1 ENHRY and CDR2 SYGVKD.